These 9 T cell receptor beta chains came from one sample sequenced in a study. Each CDR3 protein is one row after TCRdb ran MiXCR on the 5' RACE reads. The sample shows 35,000 to 50,000 distinct CDR3 sequences, over 25% of them seen only once. Material: tumor-infiltrating memory CD4+ T cells sorted from the breast tumor. Subset: memory CD4+ T cells, CD4+CD45RO+CD25-. These receptors originate from a female donor with breast cancer.

Ten or more counts support this clonotype. The V gene is TRBV4-1, the J gene TRBJ2-1, with D perhaps matching TRBD1 (6 bases). The CDR3 has 16 residues. Germline-derived CDR1 and CDR2 are MGHRA and YSYEKL. V was pared by 1 base and J by 6 bases, with 16 bases between. The DNA of the CDR3 is TGCGCCAGCAGCCAAGGAGGGGGTCTGCTCGCCAATGAGCAGTTCTTC. It yields the protein CASSQGGGLLANEQFF.

Turning to this clonotype: A much larger clone differs from this one at a single base, so this may be a read error. V gene TRBV6-5 combines with J gene TRBJ1-2, with D tentatively TRBD1 (5 bases). The germline V gene encodes CDR1 MNHEY and CDR2 SVGAGI. The germline V and J ends were trimmed by 4 bases and 3 bases, with 12 bases remaining between them. The CDR3 has 14 amino acids. CDR3 loop: CASSSGRLHYGYTF. The CDR3 DNA reads TGTGCCAGCAGTTCGGGACGGCTCCACTATGGCTACACCTTC.

V and J are TRBV12-3 or TRBV12-4 and TRBJ2-1; D could derive from TRBD1 or TRBD2 (5 bases each). The V end was cut by 4 bases, the J end by 2 bases, with 12 bases between. The CDR3 consists of 15 residues. CDR3: CASSSEGLPYNEQFF. CDR3 DNA: TGTGCCAGCAGTTCCGAGGGGCTCCCCTACAATGAGCAGTTCTTC.

V is TRBV7-2 and J is TRBJ2-2; TRBD1 agrees at 11 bases. Germline V gives CDR1 SGHTA, CDR2 FQGNSA. The CDR3 spans 15 residues. V lost 5 bases to trimming and J lost 4 bases; unmatched junction nucleotides: 3. CDR3 bases: TGTGCCAGCAGCCGGACAGGGGGCAGCACCGGGGAGCTGTTTTTT. Protein sequence: CASSRTGGSTGELFF. The whole variable domain, remainder taken from reference TRBV7-2 and TRBJ2-2, is GAGVSQSPSNKVTEKGKDVELRCDPISGHTALYWYRQSLGQGLEFLIYFQGNSAPDKSGLPSDRFSAERTGGSVSTLTIQRTQQEDSAVYLCASSRTGGSTGELFFGEGSRLTVL.

CDR3 in DNA: TGTGCCAGCAGTCCGGGACAGGGGAGGCCCAGTGGCAATCAGCCCCAGCATTTT. The encoded protein is CASSPGQGRPSGNQPQHF. The chain combines TRBV6-2 or TRBV6-3 with TRBJ1-5, with 10 bases matching TRBD1. CDR1 is MNHEY, CDR2 SVGEGT, per germline. This CDR3 comprises 18 residues. J lost 2 bases, V lost 5 bases, and 12 bases had no gene match.

As for this clonotype: The final CDR3 position lacks the conserved phenylalanine or tryptophan, pointing to a likely read error. V and J are TRBV24-1 and TRBJ2-1, with D unresolved. In germline, CDR1 is KGHDR, CDR2 SFDVKD. The CDR3 length is 15 residues. Trimming cost V 5 bases and J 0 bases, with 10 bases left between them. Here the CDR3 reads CATSVGQSSYNEQFL. The DNA for the CDR3 is TGTGCCACCAGTGTGGGCCAGAGCTCCTACAATGAGCAGTTCCTC.

V gene TRBV15 combines with J gene TRBJ1-4; no reliable D call. CDR1 is LNHNV, CDR2 YYDKDF, per germline (reference sequence). V was cut by 0 bases and J by 8 bases, with 13 bases left in between. CDR3 length: 15 residues. CDR3 residues: CATSREGGSGEKLFF. The CDR3 DNA reads TGTGCCACCAGCAGAGAGGGAGGGTCCGGCGAAAAACTGTTTTTT.

This chain links TRBV19 with TRBJ1-2; 10 nucleotides line up with TRBD1. The CDR3 is 13 residues long. Germline CDR1 and CDR2: LNHDA and SQIVND (reference sequence). The J segment lost 10 bases and the V segment lost 3 bases, leaving 5 bases of the junction unmatched. This CDR3 reads CASSIPGQGDYTF. The CDR3 bases are TGTGCCAGTAGTATCCCTGGACAGGGGGACTACACCTTC.

This clonotype showed up just a few times. The chain uses TRBV7-6 and TRBJ2-1, with D possibly TRBD2 on 6 matching bases. The CDR3 is made up of 14 amino acids. Trimming shortened V by 4 bases and J by 6 bases, and 13 bases separated the two germline ends. Germline CDR1 and CDR2: SGHVS and FNYEAQ. CDR3 nucleotides: TGTGCCAGCAGCTGGAGGGGTCCTTCCAATGAGCAGTTCTTC. This translates into CASSWRGPSNEQFF. Complete variable domain (other parts from reference TRBV7-6 and TRBJ2-1): GAGVSQSPRYKVTKRGQDVALRCDPISGHVSLYWYRQALGQGPEFLTYFNYEAQQDKSGLPNDRFSAERPEGSISTLTIQRTEQRDSAMYRCASSWRGPSNEQFFGPGTRLTVL.